This TCR beta chain was captured by sequencing in a study of T cells in Graves' hyperthyroidism and ophthalmopathy. Study background: Blood from the periphery was taken at initial diagnosis, before any treatment. Overall study findings and caveats: Prediction of ophthalmopathy progression came a median roughly 6.6 months pre-onset. Most thyroid-expanded clonotypes above 0.001 were also found in blood.

The table lists this clonotype with many counts. Its antigen is unidentified. The germline V and J ends were trimmed by 6 bases and 10 bases, with 15 bases remaining between them. CDR1 is MNHNS and CDR2 is SASEGT in the germline V gene. The CDR3 covers 12 residues. TCR beta CDR3 region amplification was performed from RNA transcripts. The TCR CDR3 first-round RT-PCR relied on the HTBI primer set. TCRdb re-derived calls from the multiplex PCR reads in MiXCR, one entry per CDR3 protein. The sample shows hundreds of thousands of distinct CDR3 sequences, under 15% of them seen only once. Enrolled ophthalmopathy patients presented with a Clinical Activity Score of at least 3, a NOSPECS grade of at least 4, and disease duration under 3 months.

The gene calls are TRBV6-1 and TRBJ1-1; perhaps TRBD1 as D (5 bases). The sample comprised blood. This sequence originates from a woman between 40 and 55 years old with Graves' ophthalmopathy. CDR3 sequence: CASRTGGSGAFF. For the CDR3, the DNA is TGTGCCAGCAGAACCGGGGGGTCAGGAGCTTTCTTT.